This TCR beta chain was sequenced for a study of technical replicates of blood from a handful of donors. Clones were sequenced by immunoSEQ multiplex PCR, and TCRdb holds only the in-frame ones, with some missing. Of tens of thousands of clones in the sample, 93% were seen once. V lost 4 bases and J lost 4, with 3 bases in between. This CDR3 has 11 amino acids. The germline V gene encodes CDR1 SGHRS and CDR2 YFSETQ. The chain combines TRBV5-1 with TRBJ2-1; D not certain. Sequencing used T cells isolated from PBMCs. The sequence was obtained from a human donor in good health. CDR3 in DNA: TGCGCCAGCAGCGAGTACAATGAGCAGTTCTTC. Its translation: CASSEYNEQFF.